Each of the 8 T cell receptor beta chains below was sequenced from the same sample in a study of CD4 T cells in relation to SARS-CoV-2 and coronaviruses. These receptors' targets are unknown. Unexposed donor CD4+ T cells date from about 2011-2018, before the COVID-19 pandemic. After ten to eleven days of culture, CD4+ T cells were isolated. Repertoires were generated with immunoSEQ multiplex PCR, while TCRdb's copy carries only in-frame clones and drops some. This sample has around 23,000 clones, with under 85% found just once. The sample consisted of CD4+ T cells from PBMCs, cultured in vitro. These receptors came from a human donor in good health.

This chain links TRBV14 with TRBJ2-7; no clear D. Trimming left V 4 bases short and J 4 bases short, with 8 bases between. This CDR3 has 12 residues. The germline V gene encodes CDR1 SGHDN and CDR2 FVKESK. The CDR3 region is CASSPPNYEQYF. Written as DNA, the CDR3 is TGTGCCAGCAGCCCCCCCAATTACGAGCAGTACTTC.

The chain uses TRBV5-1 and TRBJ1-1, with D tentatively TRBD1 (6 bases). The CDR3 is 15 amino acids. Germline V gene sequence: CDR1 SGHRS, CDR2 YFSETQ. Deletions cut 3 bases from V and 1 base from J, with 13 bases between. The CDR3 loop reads CASSSQGFKNTEAFF. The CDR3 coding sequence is TGCGCCAGCAGCTCACAGGGTTTTAAGAACACTGAAGCTTTCTTT.

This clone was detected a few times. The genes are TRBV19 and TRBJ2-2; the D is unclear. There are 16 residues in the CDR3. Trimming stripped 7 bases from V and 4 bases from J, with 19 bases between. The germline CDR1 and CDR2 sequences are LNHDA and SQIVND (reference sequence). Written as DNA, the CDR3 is TGTGCCAGTACGCCTCAGATAGGCCATAGCACCGGGGAGCTGTTTTTT. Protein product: CASTPQIGHSTGELFF.

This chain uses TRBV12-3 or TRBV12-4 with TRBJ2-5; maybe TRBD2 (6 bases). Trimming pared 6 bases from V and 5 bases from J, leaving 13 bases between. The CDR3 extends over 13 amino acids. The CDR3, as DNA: TGTGCCAGCAGCCCCCGTCGGGGGGAGACCCAGTACTTC. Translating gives CASSPRRGETQYF.

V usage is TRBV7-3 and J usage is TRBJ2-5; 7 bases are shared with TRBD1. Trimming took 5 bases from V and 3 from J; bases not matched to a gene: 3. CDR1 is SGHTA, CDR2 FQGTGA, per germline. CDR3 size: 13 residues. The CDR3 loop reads CASSRDREETQYF. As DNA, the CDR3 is TGTGCCAGCAGCCGAGACAGGGAAGAGACCCAGTACTTC.

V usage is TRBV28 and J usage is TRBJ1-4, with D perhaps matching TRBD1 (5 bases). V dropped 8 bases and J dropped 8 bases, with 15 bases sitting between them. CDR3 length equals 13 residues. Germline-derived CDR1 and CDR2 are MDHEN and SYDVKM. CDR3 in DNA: TGTGCCAGCCGGCGGGGGGGGACGGAAAAACTGTTTTTT. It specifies CASRRGGTEKLFF.

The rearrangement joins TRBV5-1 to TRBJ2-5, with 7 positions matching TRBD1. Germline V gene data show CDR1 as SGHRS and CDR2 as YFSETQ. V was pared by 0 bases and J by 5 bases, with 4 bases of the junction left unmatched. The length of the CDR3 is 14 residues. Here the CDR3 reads CASSLEQGDETQYF. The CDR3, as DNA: TGCGCCAGCAGCTTGGAGCAGGGGGATGAGACCCAGTACTTC.

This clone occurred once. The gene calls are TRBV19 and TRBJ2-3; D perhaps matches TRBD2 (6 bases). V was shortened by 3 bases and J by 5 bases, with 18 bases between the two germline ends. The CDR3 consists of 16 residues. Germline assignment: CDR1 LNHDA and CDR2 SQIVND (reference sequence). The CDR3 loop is CASSIGSGELGDTQYF. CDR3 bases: TGTGCCAGTAGTATCGGTTCGGGAGAACTTGGAGATACGCAGTATTTT.